The source of this T cell receptor (beta chain) is a study of T cell responses to AZD1222 COVID-19 vaccine. Findings of the study overall: At baseline, seropositivity was found in only a handful of AZD1222 recipients. The peak T cell response came first, and repertoires were sampled only after it. Among the donors, most were white British and more were female, and clonal diversity was possibly underestimated. Reportedly, nearly half the spike-specific TCRs target unmutated variant regions.

With respect to this clone: Its antigen is not identified.

CDR1 and CDR2 (germline): SGHDT, YYEEEE. Trimming took 1 base from V and 0 from J, leaving 13 bases between them. CDR3 size: 17 residues. This table comes from immunoSEQ multiplex PCR, and its TCRdb copy is limited to in-frame clones, with some not included. The sample has 90,000 to 120,000 clones, more than 70% seen once. Sequences were derived from peripheral blood, sampled on day 0 of AZD1222 vaccination. The chain links TRBV5-6 to TRBJ2-2; perhaps TRBD2 as D (5 bases). The TCR sequence derives from an adult in good health. This CDR3 is CASSLQRSSANTGELFF. The CDR3, as DNA: TGTGCCAGCAGCTTGCAGCGGTCGTCCGCGAACACCGGGGAGCTGTTTTTT.